These 13 T cell receptor beta chains originate from one sample sequenced in a study of blood T cell repertoires in COVID-19. This table comes from immunoSEQ multiplex PCR, and its TCRdb copy is limited to in-frame clones, with some not included. This sample has 300,000 to 350,000 clones; around 88% occur once, and the top ten carry 1.6%. The sequencing sample was made of peripheral blood. Receptors originate from a young woman with COVID-19, enrolled during active disease.

The CDR3 loop is CASSRSREGQMDNQPQHF. The CDR3 nucleotides are TGCGCCAGCAGCCGCTCAAGGGAGGGGCAGATGGACAATCAGCCCCAGCATTTT. The rearrangement joins TRBV4-1 to TRBJ1-5, with D possibly matching TRBD1 (5 bases). This CDR3 comprises 18 residues. Trimming removed 4 bases at V and 3 bases at J, with 22 bases between. The germline gives CDR1 MGHRA, CDR2 YSYEKL.

The V call is TRBV19, the J call TRBJ1-6, with a possible D match to TRBD1 (5 bases). Trimming removed 4 bases at V and 7 bases at J, with 14 bases between. The CDR3 covers 15 residues. Germline V gives CDR1 LNHDA, CDR2 SQIVND (reference sequence). This chain's CDR3 is CASSRAGEGNSPLHF. The CDR3 DNA follows: TGTGCCAGTAGTAGAGCGGGGGAGGGGAATTCACCCCTCCACTTT.

The chain joins TRBV5-1 to TRBJ2-5, with 10 bases matching TRBD1. J lost 5 bases, V lost 3 bases, and 7 bases had no gene match. The germline V gene has CDR1 SGHRS and CDR2 YFSETQ. The CDR3 is 15 residues long. The CDR3 coding sequence is TGCGCCAGCAGCTACCAGACAGGGGGCGAGGAGACCCAGTACTTC. It specifies CASSYQTGGEETQYF.

CDR3 DNA: TGTGCCAGCAGCGCGTCGGGACAGCAGAACACTGAAGCTTTCTTT. The encoded protein is CASSASGQQNTEAFF. The chain is built from TRBV7-2 and TRBJ1-1; 7 bases fit TRBD1. Germline CDR1 reads SGHTA; CDR2 reads FQGNSA. V trimming: 5 bases; J trimming: 1 base; junction bases outside the gene matches: 7. CDR3 length: 15 residues. The full variable domain, with the rest looked up from reference TRBV7-2 and TRBJ1-1, is GAGVSQSPSNKVTEKGKDVELRCDPISGHTALYWYRQSLGQGLEFLIYFQGNSAPDKSGLPSDRFSAERTGGSVSTLTIQRTQQEDSAVYLCASSASGQQNTEAFFGQGTRLTVV.

This chain joins TRBV24-1 and TRBJ2-7, with D tentatively TRBD2 (6 bases). Germline V gene data show CDR1 as KGHDR and CDR2 as SFDVKD. There are 13 residues in the CDR3. Trimming stripped 5 bases from V and 3 bases from J, with 10 bases between. CDR3 DNA: TGTGCCACCAGTGCGGCGGAGGGCTACGAGCAGTACTTC. It is translated as CATSAAEGYEQYF.

The CDR3 nucleotides are TGTGCCAGCAGAAAACCGTCGGAGGGGGCGGACGAAAAACTGTTTTTT. Amino acids: CASRKPSEGADEKLFF. This chain connects TRBV21-1 to TRBJ1-4; the tabulated D call, TRBD1, remains unverified against the DNA. TRBV21-1 is a listed pseudogene. The CDR3 is 16 amino acids.

The chain combines TRBV6-1 with TRBJ1-5; 9 bases map to TRBD1. Per germline, CDR1 MNHNS and CDR2 SASEGT. The CDR3 is 16 residues long. The trim removed 2 bases at V and 3 bases at J, leaving 5 bases unmatched. The DNA of the CDR3 is TGTGCCAGCAGTGAAACGGACAGGGGTTCCAATCAGCCCCAGCATTTT. Amino acids: CASSETDRGSNQPQHF.

In this sample, this clone turned up once. The chain recombines TRBV12-3 or TRBV12-4 with TRBJ1-3; D unresolved. This CDR3 contains 12 residues. V lost 6 bases to trimming and J lost 4 bases, with 7 bases between them. This CDR3 is CASRTAGNTIYF. The CDR3 DNA is TGTGCCAGCAGAACTGCAGGAAACACCATATATTTT.

This chain uses TRBV7-9 with TRBJ1-1; weak D call: TRBD1 (6 bases). Trimming took off 1 base at V and 1 base at J, with 13 bases between the two ends. Looked up from germline, CDR1 is SEHNR and CDR2 is FQNEAQ (reference sequence). This CDR3 is 16 amino acids long. The CDR3 protein is CASSLVGGARNTEAFF. The CDR3 coding sequence is TGTGCCAGCAGCTTAGTTGGGGGGGCACGGAACACTGAAGCTTTCTTT.

The CDR3 sequence is CASSQDRDVYGYTF. The CDR3 bases are TGCGCCAGCAGCCAGGACAGGGACGTGTATGGCTACACCTTC. This chain uses TRBV5-1 with TRBJ1-2, with 8 bases fitting TRBD1. The CDR3 is made up of 14 amino acids. Germline CDR1 reads SGHRS; CDR2 reads YFSETQ. V was pared by 4 bases and J by 5 bases, with 7 bases of the junction left unmatched. Complete variable domain (other parts from reference TRBV5-1 and TRBJ1-2): KAGVTQTPRYLIKTRGQQVTLSCSPISGHRSVSWYQQTPGQGLQFLFEYFSETQRNKGNFPGRFSGRQFSNSRSEMNVSTLELGDSALYLCASSQDRDVYGYTFGSGTRLTVV.

The CDR3, as DNA: TGTGCCAGCTCCCCTCAAGGGGGAGGGATGAACACTGAAGCTTTCTTT. This sequence encodes CASSPQGGGMNTEAFF. The gene calls are TRBV18 and TRBJ1-1, with D possibly matching TRBD1 (6 bases). The germline gives CDR1 KGHSH, CDR2 LQKENI. Between the trimmed V and J ends, which lost 6 bases and 0 bases, there was a span of 17 bases. This CDR3 has 16 residues. Supplemented by reference TRBV18 and TRBJ1-1, the full variable domain reads NAGVMQNPRHLVRRRGQEARLRCSPMKGHSHVYWYRQLPEEGLKFMVYLQKENIIDESGMPKERFSAEFPKEGPSILRIQQVVRGDSAAYFCASSPQGGGMNTEAFFGQGTRLTVV.

This rearrangement joins TRBV5-8 to TRBJ2-7, with D possibly being TRBD2 (6 bases). Trimming stripped 5 bases from V and 0 bases from J, with 12 bases between. The CDR3 contains 14 residues. Germline lookup yields CDR1 SGHTS and CDR2 YDEGEE. The CDR3 DNA is TGTGCCAGCAGGGGAGGCCGTTACTCCTACGAGCAGTACTTC. Its translation is CASRGGRYSYEQYF.

The rearrangement links TRBV4-3 to TRBJ1-2; weak D call: TRBD1 (6 bases). V shed 4 bases and J shed 5 bases, with 23 bases lying between them. This CDR3 contains 17 residues. Per germline, CDR1 LGHNA and CDR2 YSLEER. The CDR3 protein is CASSRVNTGTFRYGYTF. CDR3 coding DNA: TGCGCCAGCAGCCGAGTGAACACCGGGACATTTCGTTATGGCTACACCTTC.